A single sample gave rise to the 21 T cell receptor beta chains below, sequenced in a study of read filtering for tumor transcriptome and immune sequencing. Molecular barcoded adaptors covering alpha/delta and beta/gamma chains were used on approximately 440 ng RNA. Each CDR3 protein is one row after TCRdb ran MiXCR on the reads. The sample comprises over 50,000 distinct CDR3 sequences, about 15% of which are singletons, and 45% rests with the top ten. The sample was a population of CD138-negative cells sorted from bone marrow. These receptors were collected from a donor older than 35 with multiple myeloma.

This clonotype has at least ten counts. The CDR3 region is CASSSGGITTDTQYF. CDR3 nucleotide sequence: TGTGCCAGCAGTTCGGGGGGAATAACCACAGATACGCAGTATTTT. This rearrangement joins TRBV12-3 or TRBV12-4 to TRBJ2-3; the match to TRBD2 covers 7 bases. The CDR3 spans 15 residues. V gave up 4 bases and J gave up 2 bases; unmatched junction bases: 6.

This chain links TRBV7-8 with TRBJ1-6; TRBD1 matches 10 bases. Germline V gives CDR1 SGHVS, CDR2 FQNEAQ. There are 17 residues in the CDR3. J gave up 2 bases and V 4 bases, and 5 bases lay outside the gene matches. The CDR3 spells CASSSWTGGTYNSPLHF. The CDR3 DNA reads TGTGCCAGCAGCTCCTGGACAGGGGGGACCTATAATTCACCCCTCCACTTT.

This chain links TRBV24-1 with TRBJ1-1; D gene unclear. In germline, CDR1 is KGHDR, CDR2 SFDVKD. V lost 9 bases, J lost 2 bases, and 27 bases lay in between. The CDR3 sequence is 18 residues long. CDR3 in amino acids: CATPTRILGLRGNTEAFF. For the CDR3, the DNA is TGTGCCACCCCTACCCGAATACTGGGGTTGAGAGGTAACACTGAAGCTTTCTTT.

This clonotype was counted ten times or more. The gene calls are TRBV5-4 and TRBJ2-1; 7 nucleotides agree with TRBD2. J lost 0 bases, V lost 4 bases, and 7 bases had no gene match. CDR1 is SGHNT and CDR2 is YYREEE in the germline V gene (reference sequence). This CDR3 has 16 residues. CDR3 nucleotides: TGTGCCAGCAGCCGACGGGGCGGGAGCTCCTACAATGAGCAGTTCTTC. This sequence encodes CASSRRGGSSYNEQFF.

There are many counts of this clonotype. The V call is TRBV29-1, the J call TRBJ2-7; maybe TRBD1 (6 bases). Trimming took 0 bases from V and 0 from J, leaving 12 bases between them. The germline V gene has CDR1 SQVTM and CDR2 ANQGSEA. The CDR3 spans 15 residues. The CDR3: CSVEDPRGSSYEQYF. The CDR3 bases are TGCAGCGTTGAAGATCCCAGGGGTAGCTCCTACGAGCAGTACTTC.

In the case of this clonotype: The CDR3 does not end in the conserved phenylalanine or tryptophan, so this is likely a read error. As DNA, the CDR3 is TGTGCCAGCAGTTTATCGGTCAGGCGGGAGAGAGACGAGCAGTACATC. Amino acids: CASSLSVRRERDEQYI. The V call is TRBV28, the J call TRBJ2-7; 7 bases map to TRBD2. The CDR3 runs 16 residues. Trimming at V came to 1 base and at J to 5 bases, leaving 11 bases not matched to a gene. Germline V gives CDR1 MDHEN, CDR2 SYDVKM.

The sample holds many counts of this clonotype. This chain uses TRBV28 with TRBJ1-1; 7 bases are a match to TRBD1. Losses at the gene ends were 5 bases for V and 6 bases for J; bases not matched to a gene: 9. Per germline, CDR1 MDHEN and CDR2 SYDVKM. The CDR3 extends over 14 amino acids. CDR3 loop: CASSPRDRKSEAFF. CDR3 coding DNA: TGTGCCAGCAGTCCCCGGGACAGAAAGTCTGAAGCTTTCTTT.

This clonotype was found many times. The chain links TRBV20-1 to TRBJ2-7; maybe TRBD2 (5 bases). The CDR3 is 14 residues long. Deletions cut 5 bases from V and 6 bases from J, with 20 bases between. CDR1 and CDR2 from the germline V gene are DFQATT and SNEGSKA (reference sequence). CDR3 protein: CSAQSSLPLGEQYF. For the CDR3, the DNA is TGCAGTGCTCAGTCTAGCCTCCCCCTTGGCGAGCAGTACTTC.

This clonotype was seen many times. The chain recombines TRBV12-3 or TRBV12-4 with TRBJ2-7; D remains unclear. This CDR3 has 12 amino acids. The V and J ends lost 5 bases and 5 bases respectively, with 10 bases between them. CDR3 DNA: TGTGCCAGCAGTCCCAGATCCGACGAGCAGTACTTC. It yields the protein CASSPRSDEQYF.

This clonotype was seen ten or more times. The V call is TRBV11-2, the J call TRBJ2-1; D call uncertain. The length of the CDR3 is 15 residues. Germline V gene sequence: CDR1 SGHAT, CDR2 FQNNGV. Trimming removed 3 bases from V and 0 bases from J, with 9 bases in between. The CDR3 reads CASSFGRSSYNEQFF. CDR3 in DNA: TGTGCCAGCAGCTTTGGCAGGAGCTCCTACAATGAGCAGTTCTTC.

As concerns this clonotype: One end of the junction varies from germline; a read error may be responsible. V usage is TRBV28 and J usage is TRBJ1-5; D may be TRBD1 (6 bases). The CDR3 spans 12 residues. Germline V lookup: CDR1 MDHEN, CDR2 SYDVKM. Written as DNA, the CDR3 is TGTGCTAGCATTCCCGGAAAGGGGGTCCGGCATTTT. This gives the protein CASIPGKGVRHF.

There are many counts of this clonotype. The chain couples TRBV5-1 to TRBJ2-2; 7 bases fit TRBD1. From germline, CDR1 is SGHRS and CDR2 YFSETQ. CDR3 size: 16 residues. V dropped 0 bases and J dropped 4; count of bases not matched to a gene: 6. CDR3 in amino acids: CASSLEQGKLTGELFF. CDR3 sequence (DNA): TGCGCCAGCAGCTTGGAACAGGGGAAACTCACCGGGGAGCTGTTTTTT.

This CDR3 reads CASSYGQGRSNQPQHF. CDR3 sequence (DNA): TGTGCCAGCAGCTACGGACAGGGGAGGAGCAATCAGCCCCAGCATTTT. The chain couples TRBV5-6 to TRBJ1-5; 9 bases agree with TRBD1. Per the germline V gene, CDR1 is SGHDT and CDR2 is YYEEEE. The CDR3 extends over 16 amino acids. The trim removed 3 bases at V and 1 base at J, leaving 5 bases unmatched. The full variable domain, its missing parts supplied by reference TRBV5-6 and TRBJ1-5, is DAGVTQSPTHLIKTRGQQVTLRCSPKSGHDTVSWYQQALGQGPQFIFQYYEEEERQRGNFPDRFSGHQFPNYSSELNVNALLLGDSALYLCASSYGQGRSNQPQHFGDGTRLSIL.

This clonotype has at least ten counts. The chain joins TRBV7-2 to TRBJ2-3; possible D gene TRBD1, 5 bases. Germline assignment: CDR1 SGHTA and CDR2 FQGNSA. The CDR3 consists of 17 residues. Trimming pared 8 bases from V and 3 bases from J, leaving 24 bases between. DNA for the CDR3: TGTGCCAGCCGCAGCTCGGGCCGGGCAGGGTGGACAGATACGCAGTATTTT. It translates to CASRSSGRAGWTDTQYF.

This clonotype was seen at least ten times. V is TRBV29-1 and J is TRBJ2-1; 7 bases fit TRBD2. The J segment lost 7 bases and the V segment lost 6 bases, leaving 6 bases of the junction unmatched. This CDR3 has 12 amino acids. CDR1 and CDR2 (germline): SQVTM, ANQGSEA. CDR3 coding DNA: TGCAGCGTAGAGACTAGCCGTAATGAGCAGTTCTTC. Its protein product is CSVETSRNEQFF.

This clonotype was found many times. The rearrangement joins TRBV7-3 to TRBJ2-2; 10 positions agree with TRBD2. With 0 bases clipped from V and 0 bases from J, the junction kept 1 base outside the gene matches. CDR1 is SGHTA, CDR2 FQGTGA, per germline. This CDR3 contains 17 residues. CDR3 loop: CASSLTSGRTNTGELFF. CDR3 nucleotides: TGTGCCAGCAGCTTAACTAGCGGGAGGACGAACACCGGGGAGCTGTTTTTT. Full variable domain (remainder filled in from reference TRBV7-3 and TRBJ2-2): GAGVSQTPSNKVTEKGKYVELRCDPISGHTALYWYRQSLGQGPEFLIYFQGTGAADDSGLPNDRFFAVRPEGSVSTLKIQRTERGDSAVYLCASSLTSGRTNTGELFFGEGSRLTVL.

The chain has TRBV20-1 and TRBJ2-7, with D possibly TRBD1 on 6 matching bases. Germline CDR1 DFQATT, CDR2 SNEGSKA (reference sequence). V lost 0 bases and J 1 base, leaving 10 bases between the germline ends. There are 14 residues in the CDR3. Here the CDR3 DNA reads TGCAGTGCTAGAGACAGGGGTCCTTCCTACGAGCAGTACTTC. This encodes CSARDRGPSYEQYF.

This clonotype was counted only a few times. CDR3: CASNKEGLSYEQYF. CDR3 in DNA: TGTGCCAGCAATAAGGAGGGCCTCTCCTACGAGCAGTACTTC. This chain uses TRBV14 with TRBJ2-7, with D possibly TRBD2 on 6 matching bases. Per germline, CDR1 SGHDN and CDR2 FVKESK. This CDR3 spans 14 amino acids. Trimming took 7 bases from V and 0 from J, leaving 13 bases between them.

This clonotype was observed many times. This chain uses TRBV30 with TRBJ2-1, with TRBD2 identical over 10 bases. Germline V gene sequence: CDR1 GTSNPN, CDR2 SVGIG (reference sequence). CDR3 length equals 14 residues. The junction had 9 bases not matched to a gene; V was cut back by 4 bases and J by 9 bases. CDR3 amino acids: CAWTLAGGRFEQFF. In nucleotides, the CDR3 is TGTGCCTGGACCTTAGCGGGAGGACGCTTTGAGCAGTTCTTC. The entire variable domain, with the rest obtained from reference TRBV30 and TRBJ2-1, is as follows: SQTIHQWPATLVQPVGSPLSLECTVEGTSNPNLYWYRQAAGRGLQLLFYSVGIGQISSEVPQNLSASRPQDRQFILSSKKLLLSDSGFYLCAWTLAGGRFEQFFGPGTRLTVL.

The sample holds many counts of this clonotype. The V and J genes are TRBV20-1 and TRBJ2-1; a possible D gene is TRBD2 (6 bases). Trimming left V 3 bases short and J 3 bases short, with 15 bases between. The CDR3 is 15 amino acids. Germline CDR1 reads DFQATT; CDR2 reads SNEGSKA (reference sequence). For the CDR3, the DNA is TGCAGTGCTAGCCTGGGGGGACGAGTCTACAATGAGCAGTTCTTC. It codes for CSASLGGRVYNEQFF.

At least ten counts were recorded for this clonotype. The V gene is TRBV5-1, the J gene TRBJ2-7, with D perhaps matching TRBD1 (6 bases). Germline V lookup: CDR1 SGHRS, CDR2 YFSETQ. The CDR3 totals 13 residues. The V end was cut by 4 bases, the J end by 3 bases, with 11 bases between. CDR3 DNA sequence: TGCGCCAGCAGCCGAGGACAGTTCTACGAGCAGTACTTC. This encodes CASSRGQFYEQYF.